One sample yielded the 14 T cell receptor beta chains listed below, sequenced in a study of beta chain features in type 1 diabetes. What was sequenced were expressed TCRB transcripts, since all of the isolated RNA had been reverse transcribed. TCRdb keeps only in-frame clones here, not all; method: immunoSEQ multiplex PCR. The sample has 140,000 to 150,000 clones, over 9.5% seen once. Sample: naive CD4+ T cells from blood. These receptors were taken from a man between 18 and 29 years old in good health.

This clone was observed a few times. The chain uses TRBV4-1 and TRBJ1-4; a possible D gene is TRBD1 (5 bases). The germline V gene has CDR1 MGHRA and CDR2 YSYEKL. V gave up 4 bases and J gave up 3 bases, with 12 bases separating them. This CDR3 contains 15 residues. The CDR3 sequence is CASSREQEANEKLFF. CDR3 nucleotide sequence: TGCGCCAGCAGCCGGGAACAGGAAGCTAATGAAAAACTGTTTTTT.

The rearrangement joins TRBV7-6 to TRBJ2-1; weak D call: TRBD1 (5 bases). The germline gives CDR1 SGHVS, CDR2 FNYEAQ. CDR3 length equals 17 residues. V was cut by 5 bases and J by 0 bases, with 17 bases left in between. CDR3 sequence reads: CASSHSPDSSSYNEQFF. CDR3 bases: TGTGCCAGCAGCCATTCCCCCGACAGCAGCTCCTACAATGAGCAGTTCTTC.

Only a few counts were recorded for this clone. The genes are TRBV19 and TRBJ2-1; D might be TRBD2 (6 bases). The V end lost 7 bases, the J end lost 9 bases, and 22 bases lay between the germline ends. The CDR3 spans 15 residues. Germline CDR1 is LNHDA and CDR2 is SQIVND (reference sequence). The CDR3 DNA follows: TGTGCCAGTATGGAGGGACTGAATGTCCCTACTGAGCAGTTCTTC. As protein: CASMEGLNVPTEQFF.

The chain carries TRBV2 and TRBJ1-4; D call uncertain. Germline CDR1 and CDR2: SNHLY and FYNNEI. Between the trimmed V and J ends, which lost 6 bases and 0 bases, there was a span of 5 bases. This CDR3 region has 13 residues. Written as DNA, the CDR3 is TGTGCCAGCAGGTCAACAACTAATGAAAAACTGTTTTTT. Translation gives CASRSTTNEKLFF.

V is TRBV18 and J is TRBJ2-1; TRBD1 matches 10 bases. Germline loops: CDR1 KGHSH, CDR2 LQKENI. With 3 bases clipped from V and 5 bases from J, the junction kept 4 bases outside the gene matches. The CDR3 contains 15 residues. The CDR3 sequence: CASSPRDRGDNEQFF. Written as DNA, the CDR3 is TGTGCCAGCTCACCCCGGGACAGGGGCGACAATGAGCAGTTCTTC.

The CDR3 is CASSAYRNNNEQFF. CDR3 nucleotide sequence: TGCGCCAGCAGCGCGTACAGGAATAACAATGAGCAGTTCTTC. The chain employs TRBV5-1 and TRBJ2-1; D might be TRBD1 (5 bases). This CDR3 comprises 14 residues. V lost 4 bases to trimming and J lost 5 bases, with 13 bases between them. CDR1 is SGHRS, CDR2 YFSETQ, per germline.

The rearrangement joins TRBV4-1 to TRBJ2-7; D gene unclear. The germline CDR1 and CDR2 sequences are MGHRA and YSYEKL. V lost 3 bases and J 3 bases, leaving 15 bases between the germline ends. The CDR3 has 15 residues. DNA of the CDR3: TGCGCCAGCAGCCACTCCGGTCTCTTAAGCTACGAGCAGTACTTC. It translates to CASSHSGLLSYEQYF.

V usage is TRBV30 and J usage is TRBJ1-1; D not resolved. The CDR3 sequence is 14 residues long. V was clipped by 1 base and J by 11 bases, with 20 bases between them. Germline assignment: CDR1 GTSNPN and CDR2 SVGIG (reference sequence). CDR3 residues: CAWSAISLDSEAFF. In nucleotides, the CDR3 is TGTGCCTGGAGTGCCATATCTTTGGACTCGGAGGCTTTCTTT.

The V and J genes are TRBV7-6 and TRBJ2-2; no firm D call. The CDR3 has 16 amino acids. Germline V lookup: CDR1 SGHVS, CDR2 FNYEAQ. V lost 0 bases to trimming and J lost 5 bases, with 13 bases between them. The CDR3 sequence: CASSLASRGITGELFF. CDR3 bases: TGTGCCAGCAGCTTAGCGTCCCGAGGTATAACCGGGGAGCTGTTTTTT.

This clone was seen only a few times. This sequence joins TRBV9 and TRBJ2-5; 11 bases are a match to TRBD2. CDR1 SGDLS and CDR2 YYNGEE come from the germline V gene. Unmatched junction bases numbered 5, after V lost 3 bases and J lost 1 base. The CDR3 extends over 16 amino acids. In nucleotides, the CDR3 is TGTGCCAGCAGCGCTCCGGGACTAGCGGCCCAAGAGACCCAGTACTTC. Protein sequence: CASSAPGLAAQETQYF.

Here the CDR3 reads CASSSRRGQTGTEAFF. In nucleotides, the CDR3 is TGTGCCAGCAGCTCGCGTAGGGGGCAGACAGGGACTGAAGCTTTCTTT. V gene TRBV7-9 combines with J gene TRBJ1-1; 7 nucleotides line up with TRBD1. Germline loops: CDR1 SEHNR, CDR2 FQNEAQ (reference sequence). V trimming: 4 bases; J trimming: 5 bases; junction bases outside the gene matches: 13. CDR3 length: 16 amino acids. The entire variable domain, with the rest obtained from reference TRBV7-9 and TRBJ1-1, is as follows: DTGVSQNPRHKITKRGQNVTFRCDPISEHNRLYWYRQTLGQGPEFLTYFQNEAQLEKSRLLSDRFSAERPKGSFSTLEIQRTEQGDSAMYLCASSSRRGQTGTEAFFGQGTRLTVV.

The table lists this clone with a count of one. The rearrangement links TRBV5-1 to TRBJ1-1; possible D gene TRBD1, 5 bases. The CDR3 is made up of 15 amino acids. The V end lost 3 bases, the J end lost 3 bases, and 15 bases lay between the germline ends. Per germline, CDR1 SGHRS and CDR2 YFSETQ. In nucleotides, the CDR3 is TGCGCCAGCAGCTCGAAACAGGTAATGGACACTGAAGCTTTCTTT. Residues: CASSSKQVMDTEAFF.

This clone was detected only a few times. This chain links TRBV4-1 with TRBJ1-5, with TRBD1 identical over 9 bases. CDR3 length: 18 residues. V was pared by 0 bases and J by 5 bases, with 11 bases of the junction left unmatched. From germline, CDR1 is MGHRA and CDR2 YSYEKL. DNA of the CDR3: TGCGCCAGCAGCCAAGAAATCTACAGGGGGCTGAGCGATCAGCCCCAGCATTTT. Amino acids: CASSQEIYRGLSDQPQHF.

The J gene is TRBJ2-7, the V gene TRBV2; D is perhaps TRBD2 (5 bases). Germline V gene data show CDR1 as SNHLY and CDR2 as FYNNEI. The CDR3 has 14 amino acids. Trimming cost V 2 bases and J 3 bases, with 11 bases left between them. CDR3 amino acids: CASSEIREDYEQYF. Here the CDR3 DNA reads TGTGCCAGCAGTGAAATCCGGGAAGACTACGAGCAGTACTTC.